What follows are 14 T cell receptor beta chains derived from one specimen sequenced in a study of persistence of HIV-infected CD4 T cells. Which antigens these TCRs recognize remains unknown. The libraries were made with immunoSEQ version 4 in survey mode. Sequenced by immunoSEQ multiplex PCR; TCRdb stores in-frame clones only, minus some. The profile shows 15,000 to 20,000 clones, around three quarters of them singletons. Stimulation used 8 to 10 ug/mL lysate from CMV-infected fibroblasts. Sorting selected CD4+ T cells upregulating both CD40 ligand and CD69. The input for sequencing was CD4+ T cells sorted from PBMCs after 18-hour stimulation, taken from a patient who received antiretroviral therapy. Every receptor here comes from an adult man with HIV who was CMV-seropositive.

V is TRBV9 and J is TRBJ2-2; the D gene is possibly TRBD1 (5 bases). CDR3 size: 16 residues. The germline gives CDR1 SGDLS, CDR2 YYNGEE. Trimming shortened V by 0 bases and J by 6 bases, and 15 bases separated the two germline ends. CDR3 nucleotides: TGTGCCAGCAGCGTAGTCCCTGTGGTAGGGGCCGGGGAGCTGTTTTTT. This encodes CASSVVPVVGAGELFF.

The gene calls are TRBV7-8 and TRBJ2-3, with D possibly being TRBD1 (6 bases). This CDR3 has 15 amino acids. V was pared by 5 bases and J by 4 bases, with 16 bases between. Germline assignment: CDR1 SGHVS and CDR2 FQNEAQ. CDR3 DNA sequence: TGTGCCAGCAGCCTCCTAGGGACAACGGCAGATACGCAGTATTTT. Residues: CASSLLGTTADTQYF.

The chain couples TRBV19 to TRBJ1-3; D is perhaps TRBD1 (5 bases). Germline values: CDR1 LNHDA, CDR2 SQIVND (reference sequence). Trimming removed 6 bases from V and 3 bases from J, with 15 bases in between. The CDR3 is 15 residues long. This CDR3 is CASSSRVLDGNTIYF. DNA for the CDR3: TGTGCCAGTAGCAGCAGGGTGTTGGATGGAAACACCATATATTTT.

The chain uses TRBV4-1 and TRBJ2-7, with 9 bases lining up with TRBD1. The V gene's germline CDR1 is MGHRA and CDR2 YSYEKL. The ends lost 4 bases at V and 2 bases at J; junction bases unmatched: 6. The CDR3 contains 15 residues. The CDR3 reads CASSLAGTGTYEQYF. CDR3 in DNA: TGCGCCAGCAGCCTAGCCGGGACAGGGACCTACGAGCAGTACTTC.

There are a few counts of this clone. This sample includes further DNA sequences coding for the same CDR3. The rearrangement links TRBV28 to TRBJ1-5, with 7 bases matching TRBD1. Germline values: CDR1 MDHEN, CDR2 SYDVKM. There are 15 residues in the CDR3. Unmatched junction bases numbered 6, after V lost 7 bases and J lost 0 bases. CDR3 amino acids: CASNRQGNSNQPQHF. DNA of the CDR3: TGTGCCAGCAATAGACAGGGAAATAGCAATCAGCCCCAGCATTTT.

The chain carries TRBV18 and TRBJ2-3; D uncertain. Germline assignment: CDR1 KGHSH and CDR2 LQKENI. The CDR3 is made up of 14 amino acids. The ends were cut back, 7 bases at V and 2 bases at J, with 13 bases in the middle. Here the CDR3 reads CASFKGPYTDTQYF. The CDR3 nucleotides are TGTGCCAGCTTCAAGGGTCCGTACACAGATACGCAGTATTTT.

The rearrangement joins TRBV6-2 or TRBV6-3 to TRBJ1-4; 7 bases are a match to TRBD1. The CDR3 is 15 amino acids. After removal of 2 bases from V and 5 bases from J, the junction contained 5 bases not matched to a gene. Per the germline V gene, CDR1 is MNHEY and CDR2 is SVGEGT. This CDR3 is CASSYVGQRNEKLFF. CDR3 DNA sequence: TGTGCCAGCAGTTACGTGGGACAGCGAAATGAAAAACTGTTTTTT.

This clone showed up just a few times. V usage is TRBV27 and J usage is TRBJ1-2; D is perhaps TRBD1 (6 bases). Germline V gene lookup returns CDR1 MNHEY and CDR2 SMNVEV (reference sequence). V lost 8 bases and J 2 bases, leaving 15 bases between the germline ends. The CDR3 is made up of 14 amino acids. The CDR3 sequence: CASRPGGTNYGYTF. The CDR3 DNA reads TGTGCCAGCCGCCCGGGGGGCACCAACTATGGCTACACCTTC.

This sequence joins TRBV19 and TRBJ2-2; the D call may be TRBD1 or TRBD2 (8 bases each). This CDR3 region has 16 residues. The germline V gene has CDR1 LNHDA and CDR2 SQIVND (reference sequence). V was clipped by 11 bases and J by 7 bases, with 26 bases between them. The CDR3 nucleotides are TGTGCCGGTACCCCGGGGGGGCAGGGGGCGATCGGGGAGCTGTTTTTT. Protein product: CAGTPGGQGAIGELFF.

This clone was seen once. The gene calls are TRBV7-2 and TRBJ2-6; a weak D match, TRBD1 (6 bases). Germline V gives CDR1 SGHTA, CDR2 FQGNSA. The CDR3 extends over 15 amino acids. V lost 3 bases and J 2 bases, leaving 8 bases between the germline ends. This chain's CDR3 is CASSFTGPGANVLTF. The CDR3 bases are TGTGCCAGCAGCTTTACAGGGCCTGGGGCCAACGTCCTGACTTTC.

V and J are TRBV7-6 and TRBJ2-7; 7 bases agree with TRBD1. CDR3 length: 14 amino acids. J lost 6 bases, V lost 2 bases, and 7 bases had no gene match. Germline CDR1 and CDR2: SGHVS and FNYEAQ. The CDR3 DNA sequence: TGTGCCAGCAGCTTATTGACAGGGCAGGGCGAGCAGTACTTC. Its translation is CASSLLTGQGEQYF.

This clone has just one count. The V gene is TRBV4-1, the J gene TRBJ2-7; possible D gene TRBD1, 6 bases. V was trimmed by 0 bases and J by 5 bases, leaving 17 bases between them. Per the germline V gene, CDR1 is MGHRA and CDR2 is YSYEKL. This CDR3 has 16 residues. The CDR3 coding sequence is TGCGCCAGCAGCCAAGAGCCGGCCCGGGACACAAACGAGCAGTACTTC. Translation: CASSQEPARDTNEQYF.

This clone showed up just a few times. V gene TRBV24-1 combines with J gene TRBJ1-2; no clear D. Germline CDR1 reads KGHDR; CDR2 reads SFDVKD. Trimming pared 0 bases from V and 6 bases from J, leaving 10 bases between. CDR3 length: 14 residues. This CDR3 reads CATSDLNSDHGYTF. The CDR3 nucleotides are TGTGCCACCAGTGATTTGAACAGTGATCATGGCTACACCTTC.

The chain has TRBV6-1 and TRBJ1-1; D unresolved. The CDR3 consists of 14 residues. Germline assignment: CDR1 MNHNS and CDR2 SASEGT. Trimming removed 1 base at V and 0 bases at J, with 6 bases between. This CDR3 reads CASSEGPLNTEAFF. The CDR3 nucleotides read TGTGCCAGCAGTGAAGGACCCCTGAACACTGAAGCTTTCTTT.